The 12 T cell receptor beta chains given below trace back to one sample, sequenced in a study of cytomegalovirus exposure and HLA in healthy donors (TCRdb year 2017). The library relied on the immunoSEQ multiplex PCR assay. TCRdb mirrors the immuneACCESS table, restricted to in-frame sequences. Some clones are absent from its copies; in checked studies, under half trace to an unresolved V gene, and the reason for the others is unknown. The sample includes under 200,000 clones, with about 90% observed a single time. Jointly, the top ten make up 3% to 3.5% of the sample. The sample taken for sequencing was PBMCs. The receptors were sampled from a woman aged 18 to 35 in good health and CMV-seropositive.

The chain uses TRBV7-9 and TRBJ2-7; TRBD2 aligns across 8 bases. V lost 0 bases to trimming and J lost 1 base; unmatched junction nucleotides: 8. Germline-derived CDR1 and CDR2 are SEHNR and FQNEAQ (reference sequence). The CDR3 spans 17 residues. CDR3 amino acids: CASSLAPRGGSSYEQYF. The DNA of the CDR3 is TGTGCCAGCAGCTTAGCCCCTCGGGGGGGTTCTTCCTACGAGCAGTACTTC. The full variable domain, its missing parts supplied by reference TRBV7-9 and TRBJ2-7, is DTGVSQNPRHKITKRGQNVTFRCDPISEHNRLYWYRQTLGQGPEFLTYFQNEAQLEKSRLLSDRFSAERPKGSFSTLEIQRTEQGDSAMYLCASSLAPRGGSSYEQYFGPGTRLTVT.

The chain is built from TRBV7-2 and TRBJ1-1, with TRBD1 identical over 7 bases. The CDR3 extends over 12 amino acids. Trimming took 5 bases from V and 8 from J; bases not matched to a gene: 5. Germline V gene lookup returns CDR1 SGHTA and CDR2 FQGNSA. The CDR3 coding sequence is TGTGCCAGCAGCCGAGGCAGGGGGGAAGCTTTCTTT. This codes for CASSRGRGEAFF.

This clone has more than one count but fewer than ten. The rearrangement joins TRBV9 to TRBJ2-3, with D hard to call. CDR1 is SGDLS and CDR2 is YYNGEE in the germline V gene. V was pared by 4 bases and J by 0 bases, with 12 bases between. The CDR3 has 15 amino acids. The CDR3 here is CASSPFLSSTDTQYF. The CDR3 coding sequence is TGTGCCAGCAGCCCCTTCTTATCCAGCACAGATACGCAGTATTTT.

The rearrangement joins TRBV7-8 to TRBJ2-2; 9 bases align to TRBD1. The CDR3 has 15 amino acids. Germline CDR1 is SGHVS and CDR2 is FQNEAQ. Unmatched junction bases numbered 6, after V lost 3 bases and J lost 7 bases. The CDR3 reads CASSFNRGQIGELFF. DNA of the CDR3: TGTGCCAGCAGCTTTAACAGGGGGCAGATCGGGGAGCTGTTTTTT.

A single count supports this clone. The rearrangement joins TRBV19 to TRBJ1-5; 9 bases fit TRBD1. This CDR3 region has 14 residues. V lost 4 bases to trimming and J lost 6 bases; unmatched junction nucleotides: 4. Per germline, CDR1 LNHDA and CDR2 SQIVND (reference sequence). CDR3 region: CASSRLTGGQPQHF. CDR3 sequence (DNA): TGTGCCAGTAGTAGGTTGACAGGGGGTCAGCCCCAGCATTTT.

The V and J genes are TRBV7-9 and TRBJ1-4; TRBD1 matches at 11 bases. Germline trimming cut 1 base from V and 5 bases from J; bases unmatched to any gene: 0. The germline gives CDR1 SEHNR, CDR2 FQNEAQ (reference sequence). The CDR3 sequence is 15 residues long. The CDR3 here is CASSLGDRGNEKLFF. The CDR3 region has the DNA TGTGCCAGCAGCTTAGGGGACAGGGGGAATGAAAAACTGTTTTTT.

V usage is TRBV28 and J usage is TRBJ2-6; 10 positions agree with TRBD1. The CDR3 contains 21 residues. The junction had 21 bases not matched to a gene; V was cut back by 7 bases and J by 3 bases. Germline V gives CDR1 MDHEN, CDR2 SYDVKM. The CDR3 is CASTEYVRGQGPRGGANVLTF. The CDR3 nucleotides are TGTGCCAGCACCGAATACGTTAGGGGACAGGGGCCCAGGGGTGGGGCCAACGTCCTGACTTTC.

The chain combines TRBV2 with TRBJ2-3; D is uncertain. Germline CDR1 and CDR2: SNHLY and FYNNEI. CDR3 length equals 15 residues. Trimming took off 6 bases at V and 6 bases at J, with 19 bases between the two ends. For the CDR3, the DNA is TGTGCCAGCAGCGATGAGCTTTCGCCGCCGGATACGCAGTATTTT. Residues: CASSDELSPPDTQYF.

The chain has TRBV6-1 and TRBJ1-4; 9 bases align to TRBD1. With V trimmed by 10 bases and J by 8 bases, 11 bases remained unmatched. The CDR3 covers 14 residues. The germline CDR1 and CDR2 sequences are MNHNS and SASEGT. The CDR3 sequence is CATTPTGGWEKLFF. The CDR3 bases are TGTGCCACTACCCCGACAGGGGGTTGGGAAAAACTGTTTTTT.

J is TRBJ2-1 and V is TRBV7-9; 10 bases match TRBD2. The germline V gene has CDR1 SEHNR and CDR2 FQNEAQ (reference sequence). This CDR3 spans 16 amino acids. Trimming took 1 base from V and 8 from J; bases not matched to a gene: 8. CDR3 region: CASSLGRLAGVDEQFF. The CDR3 DNA reads TGTGCCAGCAGCTTAGGCAGGCTAGCGGGAGTAGATGAGCAGTTCTTC.

The chain couples TRBV27 to TRBJ1-2; D ambiguous. Trimming cost V 3 bases and J 9 bases, with 5 bases left between them. The CDR3 consists of 10 residues. The germline CDR1 and CDR2 sequences are MNHEY and SMNVEV (reference sequence). The CDR3 here is CASSLRCYTF. The CDR3 nucleotides are TGTGCCAGCAGTTTGAGATGCTACACCTTC.

CDR3 in amino acids: CASSLTLGDTEAFF. CDR3 DNA sequence: TGTGCCAGCAGCTTAACTCTAGGCGACACTGAAGCTTTCTTT. This rearrangement joins TRBV5-6 to TRBJ1-1; D uncertain. The CDR3 covers 14 residues. The germline V and J ends were trimmed by 2 bases and 3 bases, with 11 bases remaining between them. Germline CDR1 reads SGHDT; CDR2 reads YYEEEE. Full variable domain (rest looked up from reference TRBV5-6 and TRBJ1-1): DAGVTQSPTHLIKTRGQQVTLRCSPKSGHDTVSWYQQALGQGPQFIFQYYEEEERQRGNFPDRFSGHQFPNYSSELNVNALLLGDSALYLCASSLTLGDTEAFFGQGTRLTVV.